The rows below give T cell receptor beta chains drawn from one sample of a study of blood T cell repertoires in COVID-19. Sequencing was performed with immunoSEQ multiplex PCR; in TCRdb, only in-frame clones are kept and a portion is missing. Here the sample spans 200,000 to 250,000 clones, approximately 81% being singletons. Sequenced material: peripheral blood. The receptor set was obtained from a woman older than 75 with active or convalescent COVID-19. The CDR3 runs from the conserved cysteine through the conserved F or W. Each record gives: CDR3 length, D gene, V gene, J gene, clone size, CDR3 DNA, CDR3 protein. The D gene is left open where the match is weak. The listing skips clone size in some rows; elsewhere it reads once, few, many or a size class.

14,.,TRBV30,TRBJ1-6,.,TGTGCCTGGAGTGTGTCCCCGGAGAATTCACCCCTCCACTTT,CAWSVSPENSPLHF
12,TRBD1,TRBV20-1,TRBJ2-7,.,TGCAGTGCTAGTGGGGGACAGGGAGAGCAGTACTTC,CSASGGQGEQYF
16,.,TRBV9,TRBJ2-1,.,TGTGCCAGCAGCGTAGATGAGACTAGTCCACTTATTGAGCAGTTCTTC,CASSVDETSPLIEQFF
16,TRBD2,TRBV7-2,TRBJ2-1,.,TGTGCCAGCAGCCCCGAGTATGGGCTAGCGGGAGCGGGGGAGTTCTTC,CASSPEYGLAGAGEFF
15,TRBD2,TRBV5-1,TRBJ2-3,.,TGCGCCAGCACGCCTAGCGGCACGAGTACAGATACGCAGTATTTT,CASTPSGTSTDTQYF
15,.,TRBV9,TRBJ2-2,.,TGTGCCAGCAGCGTAGTACAGGGCGGGACCGGGGAGCTGTTTTTT,CASSVVQGGTGELFF
14,.,TRBV15,TRBJ2-1,few,TGTGCCACCAGCAGAGATAAGACGACTCCCGAGCAGTTCTTC,CATSRDKTTPEQFF
14,.,TRBV28,TRBJ1-4,.,TGTGCCAGCAGTTTCGTCGACATTTACGGAAAACTGTTTTTT,CASSFVDIYGKLFF
18,.,TRBV21-1,TRBJ2-1,.,TGTGCCAGCAGCAAGGTGGCTAACCACCCCCGACTATACAATGAGCAGTTCTTC,CASSKVANHPRLYNEQFF
13,.,TRBV14,TRBJ2-3,.,TGTGCCAGCAGCCAAGGCTCCGGGGATACGCAGTATTTT,CASSQGSGDTQYF
15,.,TRBV6-5,TRBJ2-7,.,TGTGCTTCACGACAGCGTACCCGTTTTACTGACGAGCAGTACTTC,CASRQRTRFTDEQYF
14,TRBD2,TRBV5-1,TRBJ2-1,once,TGCGCCAGCAGCCGGGGGGGTGAGCACAATGAGCAGTTCTTC,CASSRGGEHNEQFF
12,.,TRBV12-3/TRBV12-4,TRBJ1-5,.,TGTGCCAGCAGTTTTGAGCGGTCAGCCCAGCATTTT,CASSFERSAQHF
13,.,TRBV9,TRBJ1-1,.,TGTGCCAGCGGACAGATGGGGCTCACTGAAGCTTTCTTT,CASGQMGLTEAFF